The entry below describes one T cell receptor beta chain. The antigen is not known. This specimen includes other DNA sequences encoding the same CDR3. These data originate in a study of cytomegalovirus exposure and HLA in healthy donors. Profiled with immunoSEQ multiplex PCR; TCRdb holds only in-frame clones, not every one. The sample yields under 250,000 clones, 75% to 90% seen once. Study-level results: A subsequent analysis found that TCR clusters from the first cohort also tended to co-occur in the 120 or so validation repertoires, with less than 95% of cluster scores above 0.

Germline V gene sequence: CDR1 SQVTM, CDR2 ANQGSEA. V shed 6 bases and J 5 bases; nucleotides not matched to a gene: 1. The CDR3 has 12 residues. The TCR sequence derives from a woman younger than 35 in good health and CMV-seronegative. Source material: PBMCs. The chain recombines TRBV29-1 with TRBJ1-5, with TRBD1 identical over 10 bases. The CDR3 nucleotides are TGCAGCGTCGGGACAGGGGATCAGCCCCAGCATTTT. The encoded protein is CSVGTGDQPQHF.